This T cell receptor (beta chain) was captured by sequencing in a study of patients and donors after allogeneic stem cell transplantation. This CDR3 has 15 residues. V was clipped by 6 bases and J by 2 bases; unmatched bases: 5. CDR1 and CDR2 from the germline V gene are SNHLY and FYNNEI. TCRdb analysed the RT-PCR reads with MiXCR anew, one entry per CDR3 protein. This repertoire shows 150,000 to 200,000 distinct CDR3 sequences, roughly 24% found once; its top ten account for 25% to 30%. This clonotype came up a few times. The sample was blood, either unsorted or a sorted T cell fraction (not recorded which). The J gene is TRBJ1-3, the V gene TRBV2; 9 bases map to TRBD1. The origin of this receptor is a human donor who was either an allogeneic HSCT recipient or a stem cell or donor lymphocyte infusion donor (not recorded which). It is not recorded whose cells these are; they may come from a transplant donor. The CDR3 loop is CASSETGGPGNTIYF. DNA of the CDR3: TGTGCCAGCAGCGAGACAGGGGGTCCTGGAAACACCATATATTTT. The full variable domain, its missing parts supplied by reference TRBV2 and TRBJ1-3, is EPEVTQTPSHQVTQMGQEVILRCVPISNHLYFYWYRQILGQKVEFLVSFYNNEISEKSEIFDDQFSVERPDGSNFTLKIRSTKLEDSAMYFCASSETGGPGNTIYFGEGSWLTVV.